Listed below are T cell receptor beta chains from one sample, sequenced in a study of blood T cell repertoires in COVID-19. TCRdb's copy holds only in-frame clones and misses some; the assay was immunoSEQ multiplex PCR. This table holds hundreds of thousands of clones, approximately 91% found once. Sequenced input: peripheral blood. Receptor source: a woman aged 45-65 years with COVID-19, enrolled during active disease. Each CDR3 is given without its conserved first and last residue.

TRBV7-9,ASSHQGPQH
TRBV27,ASSPRTAGNTEAF
TRBV2,ASRIAGGPVRYTQY
TRBV29-1,SAEGTVDGYT
TRBV5-1,ASRASGGYIDTQY
TRBV2,ASSVSQGLTLH
TRBV19,ASSTGRATEAF
TRBV12-3/TRBV12-4,ASNPGQGSEQF
TRBV6-4,ASSRRTASNTGELF
TRBV5-4,ASSPGTGHGYT
TRBV6-5,ASREISQPQH
TRBV11-1,ASSLGAGGYEQF
TRBV3-1/TRBV3-2,ASSQGPGQGALNEQF
TRBV12-3/TRBV12-4,ASNLRPGNEQY
TRBV30,AWFGNTGANVLT
TRBV24-1,ATSRGGLGGYT
TRBV4-1,ASSQVSEANYGYT
TRBV6-5,ASSYNINSNQPQH
TRBV28,ASSSRPTDNYGYT
TRBV2,ASMGGPNQPQH
TRBV30,AWGGRQTPLH
TRBV11-1,ASSPRQGRATEAF
TRBV5-4,ASSPSGGVNNEQF
TRBV4-1,ASSRTGIGETQY
TRBV14,ASSHPTGPGANVLT
TRBV9,ASSVGLSYNEQF
TRBV9,ASSEGPSGGANEQF
TRBV30,AGQGPTEAF
TRBV3-1/TRBV3-2,ASSHGSAGPVAAEGYT
TRBV3-1/TRBV3-2,ASTGTSGGYEQY
TRBV15,ATSTGGGNTEAF
TRBV6-6,ASGQKQVYNSPLH
TRBV27,ASSVSGGWDVRQY
TRBV19,ASSIRRGREKLF
TRBV18,ASSGFGVTYEQY
TRBV21-1,ASSKSQSDYEQY
TRBV27,ASIAGGFGTEAF
TRBV6-2/TRBV6-3,ASSSRYYGSTEAF
TRBV24-1,ATSDWTGYNNEQF
TRBV24-1,ATSAGGHQPQH
TRBV9,ASSVAGDQDTEAF
TRBV25-1,ASSGQATGELF
TRBV29-1,SVAGGHGYT
TRBV2,ASSFRESYNEQF
TRBV5-1,ASSPLQNNYGYT
TRBV4-2,ASSQTAGGNYGYT
TRBV11-3,ASSLVPSKRVDTEAF
TRBV18,ASSPNTDTQY
TRBV5-1,ASSPSSGANVLT
TRBV2,ASGVAGVTDTQY